The source of this T cell receptor (beta chain) is a study of early T cells in non-severe SARS-CoV-2 infection. Study-level information: Sequencing used unsorted whole-blood bulk RNA, so chains lack pairing.

This clonotype was counted ten times or more. As yet, its antigen is unknown. V was trimmed by 2 bases and J by 7 bases, leaving 6 bases between them. The CDR3 consists of 12 residues. Germline V gives CDR1 SGHTA, CDR2 FQGNSA. Study results and caveats: Lookups in VDJdb leaned toward anti-spike CD8 responses and missed private and CD4 specificities.

Individual cDNA molecules each received unique molecular identifiers attached to them. TCRdb itself ran the 5' RACE reads through MiXCR, one entry per CDR3 protein. The table has 39,000 or so distinct CDR3 sequences, roughly 6% seen once. V and J are TRBV7-2 and TRBJ2-1; D is undetermined. The source was whole blood, collected at baseline. This receptor was obtained from an adult who was a healthcare worker with PCR-confirmed SARS-CoV-2 infection or an uninfected control (not recorded which). As DNA, the CDR3 is TGTGCCAGCAGCTTAAGGCGAAATGAGCAGTTCTTC. Its protein is CASSLRRNEQFF.